The 18 T cell receptor beta chains listed next were all sequenced from one sample in a study of CD8+CD57+ T cells in acquired aplastic anemia. CDR3 and TCR beta VDJ profiling relied on genomic DNA as the template. TCRdb ran MiXCR on the reads and lists one entry per CDR3 protein. The data show approximately 250,000 distinct CDR3 sequences, with roughly 80% seen just once and approximately 40% held by the top ten. In patients chosen for sequencing, flow cytometry had shown CD8+CD57+ cell expansion. The material sequenced was sorted CD4+, CD8+, or CD8+CD57+ T cells (not recorded which) from PBMCs. These receptors were collected from a human donor with aplastic anemia.

This clonotype occurred once. This is likely a read error, given that the CDR3 carries no conserved phenylalanine or tryptophan at its end. It is unclear where the CDR3 begins or ends on the DNA, so no DNA is shown, and the CDR3 is as TCRdb lists it. V and J are TRBV7-3 and TRBJ2-3; TRBD2, the table's D call, was not compared with the DNA. Including both end residues, the CDR3 is 13 amino acids long. From germline, CDR1 is SGHTA and CDR2 FQGTGA. Here the CDR3 reads CASGSGATAAQHL.

V is TRBV24-1 and J is TRBJ2-2, with a possible D match to TRBD1 (5 bases). This CDR3 has 13 amino acids. The germline gives CDR1 KGHDR, CDR2 SFDVKD. The V and J ends lost 9 bases and 3 bases respectively, with 10 bases between them. This CDR3 reads CATLDKDTGELFF. Written as DNA, the CDR3 is TGTGCCACCTTGGACAAGGACACCGGGGAGCTGTTTTTT.

As for this clonotype: The junction departs from the called germline gene at one end, perhaps through a read error. The chain has TRBV7-8 and TRBJ1-1; D is unresolved. Germline V gene lookup returns CDR1 SGHVS and CDR2 FQNEAQ. This CDR3 contains 15 residues. The CDR3 nucleotides read TGTGCCAGCAGCTTAGATGTGACTGCGAACACTGAAGATTTCTTT. This gives the protein CASSLDVTANTEDFF.

To note about this clonotype: A junction end diverges from the germline sequence, so it may reflect a read error. This chain links TRBV7-9 with TRBJ2-7; 7 bases fit TRBD1. The germline CDR1 and CDR2 sequences are SEHNR and FQNEAQ (reference sequence). CDR3 length: 12 amino acids. The CDR3 sequence is CATRQGRSEEYF. The CDR3 DNA reads TGTGCCACCAGACAGGGAAGAAGCGAGGAGTACTTC.

The chain employs TRBV7-3 and TRBJ2-3; TRBD2 aligns across 7 bases. The CDR3 has 14 residues. Germline assignment: CDR1 SGHTA and CDR2 FQGTGA. After removal of 6 bases from V and 11 bases from J, the junction contained 14 bases not matched to a gene. CDR3 DNA: TGTGCCAGCAGAAGAGCGGGAAATGCCGTTGTGCAGTATTTT. Protein product: CASRRAGNAVVQYF.

Regarding this clonotype: The germline gene is not matched at one end of the junction; a read error may be the cause. J is TRBJ2-1 and V is TRBV2; 7 bases fit TRBD2. Germline CDR1 is SNHLY and CDR2 is FYNNEI. The CDR3 has 13 amino acids. DNA for the CDR3: TGTGCCAGCGGGGAGGGACTCGCGGGTAGGCAGTATTTC. This translates into CASGEGLAGRQYF.

Details on this clonotype: A read error is likely, as this CDR3 ends without the conserved phenylalanine or tryptophan. The limits of the CDR3 on the DNA are not certain, so only TCRdb's listed CDR3 is given. The chain employs TRBV2 and TRBJ2-5; the table's D gene call, TRBD1, was not cross checked with the DNA. Per germline, CDR1 SNHLY and CDR2 FYNNEI. The length of the CDR3 is 16 amino acids, counting both ends. The CDR3 sequence: CASGTGDRGSRETQHV.

This clonotype was observed many times. V gene TRBV5-6 combines with J gene TRBJ1-2; no reliable D call. Trimming removed 0 bases from V and 3 bases from J, with 12 bases in between. This CDR3 is 15 amino acids long. In germline, CDR1 is SGHDT, CDR2 YYEEEE. CDR3 bases: TGTGCCAGCAGCTTGGGGGAGGGCGCCGACTATGGCTACACCTTC. Protein sequence: CASSLGEGADYGYTF.

The genes are TRBV7-2 and TRBJ1-6; no reliable D call. Germline V lookup: CDR1 SGHTA, CDR2 FQGNSA. V lost 4 bases to trimming and J lost 15 bases, with 25 bases between them. This CDR3 comprises 16 residues. The CDR3 here is CASSSAGASDKPYLHF. CDR3 nucleotide sequence: TGTGCCAGCAGCTCCGCGGGAGCCTCCGATAAGCCATACCTCCACTTT.

Comment on this clonotype: As the CDR3 is not closed by the conserved phenylalanine or tryptophan, this likely results from a read error. The limits of the CDR3 on the DNA are not certain, so only TCRdb's listed CDR3 is given. The CDR3: CASRKVGTEAFFV. This chain uses TRBV14 with TRBJ2-3. The germline V gene has CDR1 SGHDN and CDR2 FVKESK. The CDR3 is 13 amino acids long, termini counted.

This chain uses TRBV12-3 or TRBV12-4 with TRBJ2-2; D is unresolved. V shed 6 bases and J shed 9 bases, with 11 bases lying between them. The CDR3 runs 12 residues. The CDR3 DNA reads TGTGCCAGCAGACCAGAAACGTGGGAGCTGTTTTTT. Protein: CASRPETWELFF.

This sequence joins TRBV7-2 and TRBJ2-7; D may match TRBD1 or TRBD2 (5 bases each). CDR1 and CDR2 (germline): SGHTA, FQGNSA. Trimming left V 5 bases short and J 3 bases short, with 26 bases between. There are 18 residues in the CDR3. In DNA form, the CDR3 reads TGTGCCAGCAGCCTACGGGACGAGTCGTGTACAATGAGCTACGAGCAGTACGTC. Translating gives CASSLRDESCTMSYEQYV.

Note on this clonotype: The CDR3 carries no conserved terminal phenylalanine or tryptophan, so it likely arises from a read error. The DNA is left out, because the CDR3 cannot be placed on it with certainty; the CDR3 is given as TCRdb lists it. The chain links TRBV7-2 to TRBJ1-1; the DNA was not compared with TRBD1, the D call given in the table. The length of the CDR3 is 14 amino acids, counting both ends. The germline gives CDR1 SGHTA, CDR2 FQGNSA. The CDR3: CASSALQGQAEAYL.

This clonotype has more than one count but fewer than ten. This rearrangement joins TRBV10-3 to TRBJ2-3; D is ambiguous. CDR1 ENHRY and CDR2 SYGVKD come from the germline V gene. V was trimmed by 2 bases and J by 0 bases, leaving 9 bases between them. The CDR3 has 15 amino acids. The CDR3 protein is CAISETRASTDTQYF. The CDR3 coding sequence is TGTGCCATCAGTGAGACGAGAGCTAGCACAGATACGCAGTATTTT.

This clonotype was seen only a few times. V gene TRBV7-2 combines with J gene TRBJ1-5; D is unresolved. The V end was cut by 5 bases, the J end by 0 bases, with 5 bases between. Germline V gene lookup returns CDR1 SGHTA and CDR2 FQGNSA. The CDR3 spans 13 residues. CDR3 protein: CASSQDSNQPQHF. Here the CDR3 DNA reads TGTGCCAGCAGCCAAGATAGCAATCAGCCCCAGCATTTT.

This chain uses TRBV7-8 with TRBJ2-5; TRBD2 matches 8 bases. Germline CDR1 reads SGHVS; CDR2 reads FQNEAQ. Trimming removed 5 bases from V and 11 bases from J; junction bases left unmatched: 19. The CDR3 loop spans 16 amino acids. The CDR3 coding sequence is TGTGCCAGCAGCCTAACGGGAGGGCCCGGGACCCAGTATCAGTACTTC. This codes for CASSLTGGPGTQYQYF.

This chain connects TRBV7-9 to TRBJ2-1; 8 bases line up with TRBD2. Trimming cost V 2 bases and J 8 bases; bases outside gene matches: 11. CDR1 is SEHNR, CDR2 FQNEAQ, per germline (reference sequence). CDR3 length equals 16 residues. The CDR3 DNA follows: TGTGCCAGCAGCTTACAAAGACGCGGGGGGCCCGATGAGCAGTTCTTC. This sequence encodes CASSLQRRGGPDEQFF.

Worth noting for this clonotype: At one end, the junction sequence differs from germline, possibly due to a read error. This rearrangement joins TRBV7-2 to TRBJ2-3, with D possibly TRBD2 on 5 matching bases. The CDR3 contains 14 residues. CDR1 and CDR2 (germline): SGHTA, FQGNSA. The CDR3, as DNA: TGTGCCAGTTCGTTGGAGAGCGGCTACAATGAGCAGTACTTT. Protein: CASSLESGYNEQYF. The full variable domain, in which reference TRBV7-2 and TRBJ2-3 provide the parts outside the CDR3, is GAGVSQSPSNKVTEKGKDVELRCDPISGHTALYWYRQSLGQGLEFLIYFQGNSAPDKSGLPSDRFSAERTGGSVSTLTIQRTQQEDSAVYLCASSLESGYNEQYFGPGTRLTVL.